These 25 T cell receptor beta chains originate from one sample sequenced in a study of cytomegalovirus exposure and HLA in healthy donors. Assay used: immunoSEQ multiplex PCR; TCRdb lists only in-frame clones, some missing. The sample yields tens of thousands of clones, over 85% seen once. The specimen was PBMCs. The receptors originated from a man between 18 and 29 years old in good health and CMV-seropositive.

The J gene is TRBJ2-7, the V gene TRBV10-3; TRBD2 matches 8 bases. With 0 bases clipped from V and 1 base from J, the junction kept 8 bases outside the gene matches. Germline V lookup: CDR1 ENHRY, CDR2 SYGVKD. CDR3 length: 17 amino acids. The CDR3 DNA follows: TGTGCCATCAGTGAGTCGACTAGCGATACCCCTTCCTACGAGCAGTACTTC. Protein: CAISESTSDTPSYEQYF.

The V gene is TRBV30, the J gene TRBJ1-2, with D possibly TRBD1 on 5 matching bases. Trimming removed 4 bases from V and 0 bases from J, with 18 bases in between. Germline lookup yields CDR1 GTSNPN and CDR2 SVGIG (reference sequence). The CDR3 covers 16 residues. In DNA, the CDR3 is TGTGCCTGGACCCAATTCAGGGCAGCAGCTAACTATGGCTACACCTTC. As protein: CAWTQFRAAANYGYTF.

V is TRBV7-9 and J is TRBJ2-1; D gene unclear. The CDR3 extends over 13 amino acids. From germline, CDR1 is SEHNR and CDR2 FQNEAQ (reference sequence). V lost 10 bases and J lost 0, with 10 bases in between. CDR3 sequence (DNA): TGTGCCACCATAATTAGCTCCTACAATGAGCAGTTCTTC. Its protein is CATIISSYNEQFF.

CDR3 amino acids: CASSYLQGGPADTQYF. The CDR3 nucleotides are TGTGCCAGCAGTTACCTACAGGGCGGGCCCGCAGATACGCAGTATTTT. The chain couples TRBV6-6 to TRBJ2-3; D may be TRBD1 (6 bases). V shed 2 bases and J shed 4 bases, with 16 bases lying between them. Germline CDR1 and CDR2: MNHNY and SVGAGI (reference sequence). This CDR3 is built from 16 residues.

The chain is built from TRBV29-1 and TRBJ1-1; D unresolved. This CDR3 comprises 12 residues. In germline, CDR1 is SQVTM, CDR2 ANQGSEA. The V and J ends lost 6 bases and 0 bases respectively, with 8 bases between them. The CDR3 loop is CSVGFMNTEAFF. CDR3 coding DNA: TGCAGCGTGGGCTTCATGAACACTGAAGCTTTCTTT.

This chain uses TRBV6-5 with TRBJ2-7; 8 bases are shared with TRBD1. Per the germline V gene, CDR1 is MNHEY and CDR2 is SVGAGI. V lost 6 bases to trimming and J lost 6 bases; unmatched junction nucleotides: 10. The CDR3 runs 14 residues. The chain's CDR3 is CASSPTGDWSEQYF. The CDR3 DNA is TGTGCCAGCAGCCCGACAGGGGATTGGAGCGAGCAGTACTTC.

The chain carries TRBV9 and TRBJ1-2; D is unresolved. Germline CDR1 is SGDLS and CDR2 is YYNGEE. V shed 4 bases and J shed 7 bases, with 17 bases lying between them. This CDR3 region has 14 residues. The CDR3 nucleotides read TGTGCCAGCAGCCCAGGCGCGGGGTCCTCTGGCTACACCTTC. Translating it yields CASSPGAGSSGYTF.

The chain has TRBV7-8 and TRBJ2-1; 8 bases map to TRBD1. The CDR3 has 15 residues. Losses at the gene ends were 6 bases for V and 2 bases for J; bases not matched to a gene: 6. Germline V gives CDR1 SGHVS, CDR2 FQNEAQ. CDR3 residues: CASSSGQGPYNEQFF. CDR3 nucleotide sequence: TGTGCCAGCAGTTCCGGACAGGGACCCTACAATGAGCAGTTCTTC.

This clone was picked up one time. The chain uses TRBV7-9 and TRBJ2-7; a possible D gene is TRBD1 (5 bases). V was cut by 5 bases and J by 3 bases, with 17 bases left in between. CDR3 size: 15 residues. Germline loops: CDR1 SEHNR, CDR2 FQNEAQ (reference sequence). CDR3 DNA sequence: TGTGCCAGCAGCCCCCGTCGGGCAGGGTACTACGAGCAGTACTTC. Protein product: CASSPRRAGYYEQYF. The variable domain in full, with the rest retrieved from reference TRBV7-9 and TRBJ2-7, is DTGVSQNPRHKITKRGQNVTFRCDPISEHNRLYWYRQTLGQGPEFLTYFQNEAQLEKSRLLSDRFSAERPKGSFSTLEIQRTEQGDSAMYLCASSPRRAGYYEQYFGPGTRLTVT.

This chain connects TRBV29-1 to TRBJ1-1; D may be TRBD1 (6 bases). Trimming removed 4 bases from V and 1 base from J, with 19 bases in between. The CDR3 covers 16 residues. Germline V gene lookup returns CDR1 SQVTM and CDR2 ANQGSEA. In DNA form, the CDR3 reads TGCAGCGTTGGGGCCCGTGGGGGGGCGGCGAACACTGAAGCTTTCTTT. It codes for CSVGARGGAANTEAFF.

This clone was seen just once. The chain is built from TRBV28 and TRBJ1-1, with unresolved D. CDR3 size: 12 residues. CDR1 is MDHEN and CDR2 is SYDVKM in the germline V gene. With 3 bases removed from V and 5 bases from J, the gap between germline ends came to 7 bases. The CDR3 is CASSFRWTEAFF. CDR3 sequence (DNA): TGTGCCAGCAGTTTTCGGTGGACTGAAGCTTTCTTT.

The chain is built from TRBV7-8 and TRBJ2-7; 7 positions match TRBD2. CDR3 length: 15 amino acids. Germline lookup yields CDR1 SGHVS and CDR2 FQNEAQ. With V trimmed by 6 bases and J by 6 bases, 14 bases remained unmatched. The CDR3 region is CASSVTGRGRFEQYF. CDR3 DNA: TGTGCCAGCAGTGTTACGGGGAGGGGCCGCTTCGAGCAGTACTTC.

Regarding this clone: Since the CDR3 does not end with the conserved phenylalanine or tryptophan, this likely comes from a read error. The limits of the CDR3 on the DNA are not certain, so only TCRdb's listed CDR3 is given. This sequence joins TRBV6-4 and TRBJ1-4; the D call TRBD1 from the table was never checked on the DNA. Germline V gene sequence: CDR1 MRHNA, CDR2 SNTAGT. The length of the CDR3 is 11 amino acids, counting both ends. The CDR3: CASREGQRVPI.

This rearrangement joins TRBV2 to TRBJ2-1; TRBD1 is a possible D gene (6 bases). The germline V and J ends were trimmed by 8 bases and 4 bases, with 12 bases remaining between them. Germline V lookup: CDR1 SNHLY, CDR2 FYNNEI. This CDR3 contains 13 residues. The CDR3 DNA reads TGTGCCAGCGGGTGGACAGCTTACAATGAGCAGTTCTTC. Its translation: CASGWTAYNEQFF.

The chain employs TRBV6-6 and TRBJ2-2; 7 positions match TRBD1. The CDR3 is 15 amino acids. After removal of 2 bases from V and 0 bases from J, the junction contained 0 bases not matched to a gene. Germline values: CDR1 MNHNY, CDR2 SVGAGI (reference sequence). CDR3 bases: TGTGCCAGCAGTTACGGGACAGCGAACACCGGGGAGCTGTTTTTT. Protein product: CASSYGTANTGELFF.

This sequence joins TRBV7-3 and TRBJ2-1, with a weak D call TRBD2 (6 bases). Germline V CDR1 and CDR2: SGHTA, FQGTGA. This CDR3 is built from 16 residues. V lost 5 bases to trimming and J lost 0 bases, with 14 bases between them. The chain's CDR3 is CASSPNGGSSYNEQFF. The CDR3 coding sequence is TGTGCCAGCAGCCCTAATGGGGGGAGCTCCTACAATGAGCAGTTCTTC.

V and J are TRBV6-1 and TRBJ2-7, with TRBD2 as a possible D gene (7 bases). Germline V lookup: CDR1 MNHNS, CDR2 SASEGT. The CDR3 has 14 amino acids. Trimming took off 4 bases at V and 7 bases at J, with 17 bases between the two ends. As DNA, the CDR3 is TGTGCCAGCAGTGTTGGGAGGGGGGCGGATGAGCAGTACTTC. Translating it yields CASSVGRGADEQYF.

This chain connects TRBV7-2 to TRBJ2-7, with D possibly matching TRBD2 (5 bases). There are 14 residues in the CDR3. Trimming pared 1 base from V and 7 bases from J, leaving 14 bases between. Per germline, CDR1 SGHTA and CDR2 FQGNSA. In DNA, the CDR3 is TGTGCCAGCAGCTTAGTAGCACTAGGTTGGGAGCAGTACTTC. Translating it yields CASSLVALGWEQYF.

The rearrangement joins TRBV29-1 to TRBJ2-7; the match to TRBD1 covers 9 bases. With 6 bases clipped from V and 4 bases from J, the junction kept 10 bases outside the gene matches. The CDR3 length is 14 residues. Germline CDR1 and CDR2: SQVTM and ANQGSEA. Here the CDR3 DNA reads TGCAGCGTAGGCCGGGACAGGGCGACTTACGAGCAGTACTTC. This encodes CSVGRDRATYEQYF.

The chain is built from TRBV6-5 and TRBJ2-7; D might be TRBD1 (6 bases). Deletions cut 9 bases from V and 7 bases from J, with 19 bases between. The CDR3 is made up of 13 amino acids. Looked up from germline, CDR1 is MNHEY and CDR2 is SVGAGI. In DNA form, the CDR3 reads TGTGCCAGGTTAACGAAGGACAGAAAGGAGCAGTACTTC. This translates into CARLTKDRKEQYF.

This sequence joins TRBV29-1 and TRBJ2-3; TRBD2 agrees at 11 bases. From germline, CDR1 is SQVTM and CDR2 ANQGSEA. V lost 5 bases and J lost 0; bases outside the gene matches: 7. The CDR3 runs to 16 residues. The CDR3 region has the DNA TGCAGCGTTAACGGACTAGCGGGCGGTAGCACAGATACGCAGTATTTT. This gives the protein CSVNGLAGGSTDTQYF.

The V gene is TRBV5-1, the J gene TRBJ2-5; D perhaps matches TRBD1 (5 bases). The germline CDR1 and CDR2 sequences are SGHRS and YFSETQ. The CDR3 extends over 14 amino acids. With 1 base removed from V and 4 bases from J, the gap between germline ends came to 11 bases. CDR3 residues: CASSLQGRGETQYF. As DNA, the CDR3 is TGCGCCAGCAGCTTGCAGGGAAGGGGAGAGACCCAGTACTTC.

CDR3 sequence: CASSQSGPGGWDTQYF. DNA of the CDR3: TGCGCCAGCAGCCAATCGGGACCAGGGGGTTGGGATACGCAGTATTTT. The chain combines TRBV4-1 with TRBJ2-3, with TRBD1 identical over 7 bases. J gave up 6 bases and V 2 bases, and 11 bases lay outside the gene matches. The CDR3 runs to 16 residues. Germline V lookup: CDR1 MGHRA, CDR2 YSYEKL.

The CDR3 nucleotides are TGTGCCAGCACCGACAGGATAAACGAGCAGTACTTC. This codes for CASTDRINEQYF. The chain recombines TRBV28 with TRBJ2-7, with D possibly being TRBD1 (6 bases). The CDR3 length is 12 residues. CDR1 is MDHEN, CDR2 SYDVKM, per germline. The V end lost 7 bases, the J end lost 5 bases, and 12 bases lay between the germline ends.

This rearrangement joins TRBV5-8 to TRBJ1-4; D may be TRBD1 (5 bases). Germline values: CDR1 SGHTS, CDR2 YDEGEE. Trimming pared 3 bases from V and 2 bases from J, leaving 8 bases between. The CDR3 is 14 residues long. The CDR3: CASSSQATNEKLFF. The CDR3 DNA is TGTGCCAGCAGCTCACAGGCGACTAATGAAAAACTGTTTTTT. The full variable domain, with the rest looked up from reference TRBV5-8 and TRBJ1-4, is EAGVTQSPTHLIKTRGQQATLRCSPISGHTSVYWYQQALGLGLQFLLWYDEGEERNRGNFPPRFSGRQFPNYSSELNVNALELEDSALYLCASSSQATNEKLFFGSGTQLSVL.